This TCR beta chain was documented in a study of T cell changes during pregnancy in multiple sclerosis. TCRdb's table, derived via immunoSEQ multiplex PCR, lists solely in-frame clones and lacks some. Here the sample spans tens of thousands of clones, 92% being singletons. CDR3 length: 17 amino acids. The germline V gene encodes CDR1 SEHNR and CDR2 FQNEAQ (reference sequence). J was trimmed by 1 base and V by 2 bases; bases with no gene match: 9. The chain couples TRBV7-9 to TRBJ2-3, with 7 bases identical to TRBD2. Source: peripheral blood, taken after pregnancy. The TCR comes from a female donor with multiple sclerosis, enrolled in a pregnancy study. The CDR3 spells CASSLSFARERTDTQYF. The CDR3, as DNA: TGTGCCAGCAGCTTATCATTCGCGCGGGAGCGCACAGATACGCAGTATTTT.